This T cell receptor (beta chain) stems from a study of T cells in Graves' hyperthyroidism and ophthalmopathy. The CDR3 runs to 14 residues. Looked up from germline, CDR1 is SEHNR and CDR2 is FQNEAQ (reference sequence). TCR beta CDR3 region amplification was performed from RNA transcripts. The study used the HTBI primer set for a first-round RT-PCR of the TCR CDR3. TCRdb reprocessed the multiplex PCR reads with MiXCR, giving one entry per CDR3 protein. The sample holds about 640,000 distinct CDR3 sequences; roughly 45% are singletons and the top ten take under 8.5%. This clonotype was seen a handful of times. The junction does not match germline at one end; this may be a read error.

Sequenced: peripheral blood or thyroid tissue (not recorded which). This chain joins TRBV7-9 and TRBJ1-1; D may be TRBD1 (5 bases). This receptor was obtained from an adult man with Graves' disease, either hyperthyroidism or ophthalmopathy (not recorded which). CDR3 sequence: CASSQMDMNTEAFF. CDR3 nucleotides: TGCGCCAGCAGCCAGATGGACATGAACACTGAAGCTTTCTTT.